The 16 T cell receptor beta chains presented below share a single source sample, sequenced in a study of early T cells in non-severe SARS-CoV-2 infection. TCRdb reprocessed the 5' RACE reads with MiXCR, giving one entry per CDR3 protein. The sample shows about 66,000 distinct CDR3 sequences, about 12% of them seen only once. The sample consisted of whole blood. All receptors derive from an adult who was a healthcare worker with PCR-confirmed SARS-CoV-2 infection or an uninfected control (not recorded which).

CDR3 loop: CASSQAGKAIYEQYF. In DNA form, the CDR3 reads TGCGCCAGCAGCCAAGCTGGTAAGGCGATCTACGAGCAGTACTTC. The rearrangement links TRBV4-3 to TRBJ2-7; the D is unclear. CDR3 length: 15 amino acids. The V end was cut by 1 base, the J end by 3 bases, with 13 bases between. CDR1 is LGHNA and CDR2 is YSLEER in the germline V gene.

The rearrangement uses TRBV7-6 and TRBJ1-1; 8 bases align to TRBD1. J lost 0 bases, V lost 4 bases, and 1 base had no gene match. This CDR3 is 14 amino acids long. Germline assignment: CDR1 SGHVS and CDR2 FNYEAQ. This CDR3 reads CASSSDRVNTEAFF. The CDR3 DNA is TGTGCCAGCAGCTCGGACAGGGTGAACACTGAAGCTTTCTTT.

This clonotype was recorded many times. The rearrangement joins TRBV11-2 to TRBJ2-1; 8 nucleotides line up with TRBD1. The CDR3 sequence is 16 residues long. With 5 bases clipped from V and 0 bases from J, the junction kept 6 bases outside the gene matches. Germline lookup yields CDR1 SGHAT and CDR2 FQNNGV. The CDR3 nucleotides are TGTGCCAGCAGCCAACGGACAGGGAGCTCCTACAATGAGCAGTTCTTC. This translates into CASSQRTGSSYNEQFF.

The chain combines TRBV20-1 with TRBJ2-5; 9 bases match TRBD2. The trim removed 1 base at V and 4 bases at J, leaving 7 bases unmatched. Per germline, CDR1 DFQATT and CDR2 SNEGSKA (reference sequence). The CDR3 is made up of 15 amino acids. The CDR3, as DNA: TGCAGTGCTAGAGCATGGCGGGAGGGGCGAGAGACCCAGTACTTC. Translation: CSARAWREGRETQYF.

This clonotype was found a few times. The CDR3 bases are TGTGCCTGGAGTAAGGGCATGAACACTGAAGCTTTCTTT. This encodes CAWSKGMNTEAFF. This rearrangement joins TRBV30 to TRBJ1-1; D uncertain. Trimming shortened V by 2 bases and J by 0 bases, and 7 bases separated the two germline ends. Germline CDR1 and CDR2: GTSNPN and SVGIG (reference sequence). This CDR3 has 13 residues. The full variable domain, with the rest looked up from reference TRBV30 and TRBJ1-1, is SQTIHQWPATLVQPVGSPLSLECTVEGTSNPNLYWYRQAAGRGLQLLFYSVGIGQISSEVPQNLSASRPQDRQFILSSKKLLLSDSGFYLCAWSKGMNTEAFFGQGTRLTVV.

This clonotype showed up just once. The rearrangement links TRBV9 to TRBJ2-7; the D gene is possibly TRBD2 (5 bases). V was trimmed by 0 bases and J by 7 bases, leaving 8 bases between them. This CDR3 has 12 residues. CDR1 SGDLS and CDR2 YYNGEE come from the germline V gene. Here the CDR3 reads CASSVVPGEQYF. The CDR3 bases are TGTGCCAGCAGCGTAGTGCCGGGAGAGCAGTACTTC.

The chain links TRBV29-1 to TRBJ2-5; 9 nucleotides match TRBD1. CDR1 and CDR2 (germline): SQVTM, ANQGSEA. Unmatched junction bases numbered 7, after V lost 6 bases and J lost 8 bases. This CDR3 has 12 residues. The CDR3 reads CSVARTGETQYF. Written as DNA, the CDR3 is TGCAGCGTAGCCCGGACAGGGGAAACCCAGTACTTC.

This clonotype was counted a few times. The chain has TRBV4-1 and TRBJ2-7; D is unresolved. Germline CDR1 MGHRA, CDR2 YSYEKL. The V gene lost 6 bases and the J gene lost 5 bases, with 23 bases spanning the gap. CDR3 length: 16 residues. The CDR3 nucleotides read TGCGCCAGCAGTTACACCGAGCTTGGGGATCCTAACGAGCAGTACTTC. Protein product: CASSYTELGDPNEQYF.

This chain links TRBV20-1 with TRBJ2-7, with D maybe TRBD2 (6 bases). The germline V gene has CDR1 DFQATT and CDR2 SNEGSKA (reference sequence). CDR3 length: 15 residues. V gave up 0 bases and J gave up 2 bases, with 14 bases separating them. The CDR3 bases are TGCAGTGCTAGAGATGCTAGCGCCACGCCCTACGAGCAGTACTTC. The encoded protein is CSARDASATPYEQYF.

This clonotype has just a few counts. Here the CDR3 reads CASSKPGVPQHF. The CDR3 nucleotides are TGTGCCAGCAGCAAACCCGGGGTGCCCCAGCATTTT. The gene calls are TRBV7-6 and TRBJ1-5; D gene unclear. CDR1 is SGHVS, CDR2 FNYEAQ, per germline. The CDR3 contains 12 residues. V was trimmed by 5 bases and J by 9 bases, leaving 11 bases between them.

The genes are TRBV20-1 and TRBJ1-5; D uncertain. Looked up from germline, CDR1 is DFQATT and CDR2 is SNEGSKA (reference sequence). The ends were cut back, 5 bases at V and 4 bases at J, with 15 bases in the middle. The length of the CDR3 is 14 residues. The CDR3 coding sequence is TGCAGTGCTCAGCCGGCAGCGGGGAATCAGCCCCAGCATTTT. The encoded protein is CSAQPAAGNQPQHF.

This clonotype was observed at least ten times. J is TRBJ1-3 and V is TRBV4-2; D is unresolved. CDR1 LGHNA and CDR2 YNFKEQ come from the germline V gene. This CDR3 has 15 residues. The V end lost 6 bases, the J end lost 0 bases, and 12 bases lay between the germline ends. The CDR3 nucleotides read TGTGCCAGCAGTAAGGACCGCAGCTCTGGAAACACCATATATTTT. Its protein is CASSKDRSSGNTIYF.

A few counts support this clonotype. The chain is built from TRBV5-4 and TRBJ1-2; TRBD1 aligns across 10 bases. The CDR3 runs 14 residues. V lost 2 bases and J lost 7; bases outside the gene matches: 5. CDR1 is SGHNT, CDR2 YYREEE, per germline (reference sequence). CDR3 DNA: TGTGCCAGCAGCTTCGGACAGGGGGATGCTGGCTACACCTTC. Translated, it gives CASSFGQGDAGYTF.

The table lists this clonotype with a few counts. J is TRBJ2-7 and V is TRBV7-6; 11 nucleotides match TRBD2. The CDR3 covers 16 residues. The junction had 9 bases not matched to a gene; V was cut back by 5 bases and J by 3 bases. Germline V gene lookup returns CDR1 SGHVS and CDR2 FNYEAQ. The CDR3, as DNA: TGTGCCAGCAGCCCCGGACTAGCGGGCTCTATCTACGAGCAGTACTTC. Its translation is CASSPGLAGSIYEQYF.

The sample holds many counts of this clonotype. The rearrangement uses TRBV10-3 and TRBJ2-2; TRBD1 aligns across 8 bases. This CDR3 comprises 14 residues. J gave up 2 bases and V 6 bases, and 2 bases lay outside the gene matches. Germline V gene lookup returns CDR1 ENHRY and CDR2 SYGVKD. CDR3 DNA sequence: TGTGCCATCAGAGGACAGGGAAACACCGGGGAGCTGTTTTTT. It translates to CAIRGQGNTGELFF.

This clonotype was counted ten times or more. CDR3 sequence: CASSLPDEQFF. CDR3 nucleotides: TGTGCCAGCAGTTTACCGGATGAGCAGTTCTTC. This rearrangement joins TRBV27 to TRBJ2-1; D not certain. The CDR3 has 11 residues. Germline V CDR1 and CDR2: MNHEY, SMNVEV (reference sequence). Trimming shortened V by 2 bases and J by 8 bases, and 4 bases separated the two germline ends.